Listed below are T cell receptor beta chains from one sample, sequenced in a study of blood T cell repertoires in COVID-19. This table comes from immunoSEQ multiplex PCR, and its TCRdb copy is limited to in-frame clones, with some not included. The sample holds approximately 200,000 clones; roughly 80% are singletons and the top ten take roughly 7.8%. Source material: peripheral blood. The receptor source for this set is an elderly woman with COVID-19, enrolled during active disease. CDR3s include the opening cysteine and the closing phenylalanine or tryptophan. The D gene is left open where the match is weak. Clone size, where shown, is once, few, many, or a class for clones that have expanded.

v_gene	d_gene	j_gene	abundance	CDR3nt	CDR3aa
TRBV7-9	-	TRBJ1-1	-	TGTGCCAGCAGCTTAGACCAAGCCTCCACTGAAGCTTTCTTT	CASSLDQASTEAFF
TRBV6-5	TRBD1	TRBJ1-2	-	TGTGCCAGCGGGGGAAGGGGGCTGGTCTATGGCTACACCTTC	CASGGRGLVYGYTF
TRBV6-5	-	TRBJ1-3	few	TGTGCCAGCAGTTACTCGACCAGGGACATATATTTT	CASSYSTRDIYF
TRBV7-9	TRBD1	TRBJ2-7	-	TGTGCCAGCAGCTCGGGACAGGGCTGGGACGAGCAGTACTTC	CASSSGQGWDEQYF
TRBV28	-	TRBJ1-5	-	TGTGCCAGCCGGGGGTTTCAAGGTCAGCCCCAGCATTTT	CASRGFQGQPQHF
TRBV7-9	-	TRBJ1-3	few	TGTGCCAGCACCTTTGCCAGGGACACCATATATTTT	CASTFARDTIYF
TRBV6-5	TRBD2	TRBJ2-5	-	TGTGCCAGCAGTTTTAGCGGGAGCGGGGAGACCCAGTACTTC	CASSFSGSGETQYF
TRBV5-8	TRBD2	TRBJ2-1	once	TGTGCCAGCAGCTTGGCGGTAGCGGGATCCTACAATGAGCAGTTCTTC	CASSLAVAGSYNEQFF
TRBV5-1	-	TRBJ1-4	once	TGCGCCAGCAGCTTGGGCAGGAATGAAAAACTGTTTTTT	CASSLGRNEKLFF
TRBV19	-	TRBJ2-3	once	TGTGCCAGTACCCCCGGGGGTTGGGAGGATACGCAGTATTTT	CASTPGGWEDTQYF
TRBV10-3	-	TRBJ1-1	-	TGTGCCATCAGTGAGTCCGGGGAGGGGACTGAAGCTTTCTTT	CAISESGEGTEAFF
TRBV5-1	-	TRBJ2-5	-	TGCGCCAGCACCGAACCAGGGGTTGGGTCCCAGTACTTC	CASTEPGVGSQYF
TRBV7-2	-	TRBJ2-4	once	TGTGCCAGCAGCTTAGCGGTCCCTCGGGGCATTCAGTACTTC	CASSLAVPRGIQYF
TRBV5-6	TRBD1	TRBJ2-5	-	TGTGCCAGCAGCCGGGACAGGGGATCGCAAGAGACCCAGTACTTC	CASSRDRGSQETQYF
TRBV5-1	TRBD1	TRBJ1-2	-	TGCGCCAGCAGCCCCGGGACAGCTAACTATGGCTACACCTTC	CASSPGTANYGYTF
TRBV6-5	TRBD1	TRBJ2-7	-	TGTGCCAGCAGAGGACAGGGGGCGCAGGGCGAGCAGTACTTC	CASRGQGAQGEQYF
TRBV27	TRBD1	TRBJ1-4	-	TGTGCCAGCAGTTCCGGGACAGGGGGCGCGTTCGGCGAAAAACTGTTTTTT	CASSSGTGGAFGEKLFF
TRBV7-9	-	TRBJ2-5	many	TGTGCCAGCAGCGAATCCTCCCGGGAGACCCAGTACTTC	CASSESSRETQYF
TRBV29-1	TRBD2	TRBJ2-1	-	TGCAGCGTCGGGCCTAGCGGGAGTCTTAGGAATGAGCAGTTCTTC	CSVGPSGSLRNEQFF
TRBV24-1	TRBD1	TRBJ1-1	-	TGTGCCACCAGTGATCCCCGGACAGGAATGGGGGCAGCTTTCTTT	CATSDPRTGMGAAFF
TRBV7-8	-	TRBJ1-1	-	TGTGCCAGCAGCGCCCGTGAGGTTATGGGCACTGAAGCTTTCTTT	CASSAREVMGTEAFF
TRBV3-1/TRBV3-2	-	TRBJ1-2	-	TGTGCCAGCAGCCCGAGGGAGGCCTATGGCTACACCTTC	CASSPREAYGYTF
TRBV7-9	-	TRBJ1-1	once	TGTGCCAGCAGCTTACGGGGGGGTGAAGCTTTCTTT	CASSLRGGEAFF